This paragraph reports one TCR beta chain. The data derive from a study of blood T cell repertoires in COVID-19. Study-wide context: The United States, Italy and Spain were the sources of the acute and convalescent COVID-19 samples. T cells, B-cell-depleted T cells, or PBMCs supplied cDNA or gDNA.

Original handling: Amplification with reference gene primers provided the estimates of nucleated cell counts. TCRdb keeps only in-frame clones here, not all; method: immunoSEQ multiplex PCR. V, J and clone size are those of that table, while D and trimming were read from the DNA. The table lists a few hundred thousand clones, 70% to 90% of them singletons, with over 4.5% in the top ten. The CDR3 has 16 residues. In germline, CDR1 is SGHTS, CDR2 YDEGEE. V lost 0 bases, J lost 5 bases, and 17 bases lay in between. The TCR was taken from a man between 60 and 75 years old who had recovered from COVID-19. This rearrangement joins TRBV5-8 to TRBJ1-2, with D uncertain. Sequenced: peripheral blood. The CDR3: CASSLGAREGGYGYTF. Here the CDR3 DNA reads TGTGCCAGCAGCTTGGGGGCACGTGAGGGCGGATATGGCTACACCTTC.